The rows below give T cell receptor beta chains drawn from one sample of a study of blood T cells in healthy people across ages. TCRdb reanalysed the 5' RACE reads using MiXCR and keeps one entry per CDR3 protein. Found here are 500,000 to 700,000 distinct CDR3 sequences, about 28% of them singletons; the top ten hold 15% to 19%. The specimen was blood. All receptors derive from a woman over 75 in good health. Each CDR3 is given with its conserved first and last residue. A D gene is named only where the DNA matches it firmly. A row's size may be missing; if present it is once, few, many or a size class.

.	.	TRBV3-1	TRBJ2-7	CASSGLPSEQYF	TGTGCCAGCAGCGGCCTCCCTAGCGAGCAGTACTTC
many	.	TRBV12-3/TRBV12-4	TRBJ2-3	CASSLGLRDTQYF	TGTGCCAGCAGTTTGGGTCTGAGAGATACGCAGTATTTT
many	TRBD1	TRBV28	TRBJ2-5	CASSSGTGVFGETQYF	TGTGCCAGCAGCTCCGGGACAGGGGTTTTTGGAGAGACCCAGTACTTC
many	.	TRBV30	TRBJ2-1	CAWVGYNEQFF	TGTGCCTGGGTCGGGTACAATGAGCAGTTCTTC
many	.	TRBV5-1	TRBJ2-7	CASSWAAAGYEQYF	TGCGCCAGCAGCTGGGCGGCGGCTGGCTACGAGCAGTACTTC
many	.	TRBV5-1	TRBJ1-2	CASSLSEGGYTF	TGCGCCAGCAGCTTGTCCGAAGGAGGCTACACCTTC
.	TRBD1	TRBV4-2	TRBJ1-3	CASSRTGGKSSGNTIYF	TGTGCCAGCAGCCGAACAGGGGGGAAGAGCTCTGGAAACACCATATATTTT
many	.	TRBV6-2/TRBV6-3	TRBJ1-2	CASRLRGAQDLGYTF	TGTGCCAGCAGACTCAGGGGCGCGCAGGACCTTGGCTACACCTTC
many	TRBD2	TRBV11-2	TRBJ2-5	CASSPFLAGGQETQYF	TGTGCCAGCAGCCCATTCTTAGCGGGGGGGCAGGAGACCCAGTACTTC
few	.	TRBV6-5	TRBJ1-5	CASSYSTGSNQPQHF	TGTGCCAGCAGTTACTCTACCGGGAGCAATCAGCCCCAGCATTTT
few	.	TRBV15	TRBJ1-1	CATSEDRYTEAFF	TGTGCCACCAGCGAAGACCGATACACTGAAGCTTTCTTT
.	.	TRBV20-1	TRBJ2-7	CSASSPNEQYF	TGCAGTGCTAGCTCGCCGAACGAGCAGTACTTC
.	TRBD1	TRBV2	TRBJ2-2	CASSLTGVVGGELFF	TGTGCCAGCAGTTTGACAGGGGTGGTAGGCGGGGAGCTGTTTTTT
.	.	TRBV7-2	TRBJ2-5	CASSLYGTDNQETQYF	TGTGCCAGCAGCTTATATGGGACGGACAACCAAGAGACCCAGTACTTC
few	.	TRBV5-1	TRBJ1-2	CASSLSGEVNYGYTF	TGCGCCAGCAGCTTATCAGGGGAGGTTAACTATGGCTACACCTTC
.	.	TRBV5-5	TRBJ1-5	CASSFEEQPQHF	TGTGCCAGCAGCTTCGAAGAGCAGCCCCAGCATTTT
.	.	TRBV10-3	TRBJ1-1	CAIRGVLNTEAFF	TGTGCCATCAGAGGCGTGTTGAACACTGAAGCTTTCTTT
.	TRBD1	TRBV7-2	TRBJ1-2	CASSPLDRDGYTF	TGTGCCAGCAGCCCCCTCGACAGGGACGGCTACACCTTC
many	TRBD2	TRBV7-2	TRBJ2-5	CASALWRGYQETQYF	TGTGCCAGCGCCCTCTGGCGGGGGTACCAAGAGACCCAGTACTTC
many	.	TRBV21-1	TRBJ1-5	CASVHEGAGQPQHF	TGTGCCAGTGTTCATGAGGGGGCAGGCCAGCCCCAGCATTTT
few	.	TRBV5-1	TRBJ2-2	CASSLDPRNGELFF	TGCGCCAGCAGCTTGGACCCGAGGAACGGGGAGCTGTTTTTT
.	.	TRBV29-1	TRBJ2-1	CSVVVLDSGVLLADEQFF	TGCAGCGTCGTAGTGCTGGATAGTGGGGTTCTACTGGCCGATGAGCAGTTCTTC
.	TRBD2	TRBV20-1	TRBJ2-1	CSARDLTSGTYNEQFF	TGCAGTGCTAGAGATCTCACTAGCGGCACCTACAATGAGCAGTTCTTC
many	.	TRBV4-1	TRBJ1-4	CASSQEGGRIFNEKLFF	TGCGCCAGCAGCCAAGAGGGGGGACGGATCTTTAATGAAAAACTGTTTTTT
.	.	TRBV12-3/TRBV12-4	TRBJ2-3	CASKRGRTDTQYF	TGTGCCAGCAAGAGAGGGAGGACAGATACGCAGTATTTT
many	.	TRBV6-6	TRBJ2-7	CASGDRTDYPYEQYF	TGTGCCAGCGGCGATAGGACGGATTACCCCTACGAGCAGTACTTC
.	TRBD2	TRBV11-2	TRBJ2-1	CASSARPASGGFHNEQFF	TGTGCCAGCAGCGCCCGACCCGCTAGCGGGGGGTTCCACAATGAGCAGTTCTTC
many	TRBD2	TRBV3-1	TRBJ2-1	CASSPSGTSSAEQFF	TGTGCCAGCAGCCCGTCCGGGACTAGCAGCGCTGAGCAGTTCTTC
many	TRBD2	TRBV20-1	TRBJ2-3	CSALNRAGGGDTQYF	TGCAGTGCTCTAAACCGAGCGGGGGGCGGGGATACGCAGTATTTT
many	.	TRBV15	TRBJ2-7	CATSRDQGPYEQYF	TGTGCCACCAGCAGAGACCAGGGCCCCTACGAGCAGTACTTC
.	.	TRBV19	TRBJ2-3	CASRIFFGTGASTDTQYF	TGTGCCAGTAGGATTTTCTTCGGGACGGGGGCTAGCACAGATACGCAGTATTTT
.	.	TRBV5-5	TRBJ1-1	CANSPEGLMNTEAFF	TGTGCCAACAGCCCGGAGGGACTTATGAACACTGAAGCTTTCTTT
.	.	TRBV20-1	TRBJ1-1	CSAGRSSEAFF	TGCAGTGCTGGGAGGAGCAGTGAAGCTTTCTTT
once	.	TRBV20-1	TRBJ2-4	CSAREDPIAKNIQYF	TGCAGTGCTAGAGAGGATCCTATAGCCAAAAACATTCAGTACTTC
.	TRBD2	TRBV7-2	TRBJ2-3	CASSLVAGVGTDTQYF	TGTGCCAGCAGCTTAGTGGCGGGAGTAGGCACAGATACGCAGTATTTT
.	.	TRBV5-6	TRBJ1-6	CASSLGREAPLHF	TGTGCCAGCAGTCTGGGGAGGGAGGCACCCCTCCACTTT
many	.	TRBV10-3	TRBJ1-1	CAITGTANTEAFF	TGTGCCATCACCGGGACGGCGAACACTGAAGCTTTCTTT
.	.	TRBV28	TRBJ1-5	CTSSSDINSNQPQHF	TGTACCAGCAGCTCCGACATCAATAGCAATCAGCCCCAGCATTTT
many	.	TRBV5-1	TRBJ1-1	CASSPMGGNTEAFF	TGCGCCAGCAGCCCCATGGGCGGGAACACTGAAGCTTTCTTT
many	TRBD1	TRBV30	TRBJ1-2	CAWSRDSISPRGGYTF	TGTGCCTGGAGTAGGGACAGTATCTCTCCGAGGGGAGGCTACACCTTC
few	TRBD1	TRBV30	TRBJ1-5	CAWSVSGQGGQPQHF	TGTGCCTGGAGTGTAAGTGGACAGGGGGGTCAGCCCCAGCATTTT
many	TRBD1	TRBV9	TRBJ2-7	CASSLRTGTSDEQYF	TGTGCCAGCAGCCTGCGGACAGGCACAAGCGACGAGCAGTACTTC
.	TRBD2	TRBV20-1	TRBJ2-3	CSAGGVGPDTQYF	TGCAGTGCGGGGGGGGTCGGCCCAGATACGCAGTATTTT
many	.	TRBV28	TRBJ2-7	CASRTGARYREQYF	TGTGCCAGCAGGACCGGGGCCCGATACCGCGAGCAGTACTTC
.	.	TRBV6-5	TRBJ1-5	CASSYLRGFEPQHF	TGTGCCAGCAGTTATTTACGGGGATTCGAGCCCCAGCATTTT
many	.	TRBV9	TRBJ2-7	CASSVGSGPSNYEQYF	TGTGCCAGCAGCGTCGGAAGCGGCCCGTCGAACTACGAGCAGTACTTC
.	TRBD2	TRBV3-1	TRBJ2-7	CASSQDQTSGRTYEQYF	TGTGCCAGCAGCCAAGATCAGACTAGCGGGAGAACCTACGAGCAGTACTTC
many	.	TRBV15	TRBJ2-5	CATSRAGPGQETQYF	TGTGCCACCAGCCGGGCCGGACCAGGACAAGAGACCCAGTACTTC
many	.	TRBV20-1	TRBJ2-1	CSALLAQRRPYNEQFF	TGCAGTGCTCTCCTGGCCCAGAGGAGACCCTACAATGAGCAGTTCTTC
many	.	TRBV12-3/TRBV12-4	TRBJ1-2	CASRRGGGIDGYTF	TGTGCCAGCAGACGTGGTGGGGGAATAGATGGCTACACCTTC